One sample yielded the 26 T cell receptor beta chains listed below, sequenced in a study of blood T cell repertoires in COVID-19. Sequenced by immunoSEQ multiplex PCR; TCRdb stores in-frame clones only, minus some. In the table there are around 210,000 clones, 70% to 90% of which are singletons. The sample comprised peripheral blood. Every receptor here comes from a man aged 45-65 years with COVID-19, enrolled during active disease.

CDR3 region: CASSLDGASSPLHF. For the CDR3, the DNA is TGTGCCAGCAGCTTAGATGGGGCCTCTTCACCCCTCCACTTT. The gene calls are TRBV11-3 and TRBJ1-6; weak D call: TRBD1 (5 bases). Germline CDR1 is SGHNT and CDR2 is YENEEA. CDR3 size: 14 residues. V dropped 0 bases and J dropped 9 bases, with 9 bases sitting between them.

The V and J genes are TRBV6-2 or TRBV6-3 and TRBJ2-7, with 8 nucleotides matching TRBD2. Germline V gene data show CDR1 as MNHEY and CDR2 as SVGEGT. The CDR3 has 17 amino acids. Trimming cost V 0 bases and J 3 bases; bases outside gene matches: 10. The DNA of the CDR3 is TGTGCCAGCAGTTACTCAACTAAGCGGGAGCGGGTCTACGAGCAGTACTTC. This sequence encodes CASSYSTKRERVYEQYF.

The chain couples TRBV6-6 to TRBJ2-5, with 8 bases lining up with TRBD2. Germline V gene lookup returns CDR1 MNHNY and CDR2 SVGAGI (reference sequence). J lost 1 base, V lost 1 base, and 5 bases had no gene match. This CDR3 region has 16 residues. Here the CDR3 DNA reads TGTGCCAGCAGTTACTTGGGCGGGGGGCTCCAAGAGACCCAGTACTTC. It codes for CASSYLGGGLQETQYF.

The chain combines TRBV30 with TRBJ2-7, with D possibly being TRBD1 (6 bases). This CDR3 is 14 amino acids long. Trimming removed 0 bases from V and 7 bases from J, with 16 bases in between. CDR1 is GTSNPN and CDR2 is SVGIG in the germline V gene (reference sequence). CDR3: CAWSVARGSGEQYF. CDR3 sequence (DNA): TGTGCCTGGAGTGTCGCCAGGGGATCTGGGGAGCAGTACTTC.

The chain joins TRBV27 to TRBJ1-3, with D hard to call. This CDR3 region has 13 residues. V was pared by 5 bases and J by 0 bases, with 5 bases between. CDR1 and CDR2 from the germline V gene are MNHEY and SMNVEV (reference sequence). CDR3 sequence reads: CASSPHSGNTIYF. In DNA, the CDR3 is TGTGCCAGCAGTCCCCACTCTGGAAACACCATATATTTT.

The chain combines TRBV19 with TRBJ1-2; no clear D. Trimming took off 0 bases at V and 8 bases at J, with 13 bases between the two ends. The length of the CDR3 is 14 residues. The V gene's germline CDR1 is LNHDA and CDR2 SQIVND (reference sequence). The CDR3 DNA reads TGTGCCAGTAGTATAGATCTGGCGGACTCCGGCTACACCTTC. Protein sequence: CASSIDLADSGYTF.

CDR3 region: CASRGADSLNEKLFF. The DNA for the CDR3 is TGCGCCAGCAGAGGTGCTGACAGCTTGAATGAAAAACTGTTTTTT. The chain carries TRBV5-1 and TRBJ1-4, with D possibly being TRBD1 (5 bases). V lost 5 bases to trimming and J lost 5 bases, with 16 bases between them. Germline V gene sequence: CDR1 SGHRS, CDR2 YFSETQ. The CDR3 has 15 residues.

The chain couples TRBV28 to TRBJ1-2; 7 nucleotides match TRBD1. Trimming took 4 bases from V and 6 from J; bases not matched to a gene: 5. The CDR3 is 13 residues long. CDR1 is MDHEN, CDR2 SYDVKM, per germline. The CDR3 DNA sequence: TGTGCCAGCAGTTCCGGGACAGCAAATGGCTACACCTTC. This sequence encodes CASSSGTANGYTF.

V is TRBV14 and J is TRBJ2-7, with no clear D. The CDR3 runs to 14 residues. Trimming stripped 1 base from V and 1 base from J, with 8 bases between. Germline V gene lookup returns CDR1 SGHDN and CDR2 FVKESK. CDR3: CASSQGGRSYEQYF. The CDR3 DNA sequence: TGTGCCAGCAGCCAAGGAGGTAGATCCTACGAGCAGTACTTC.

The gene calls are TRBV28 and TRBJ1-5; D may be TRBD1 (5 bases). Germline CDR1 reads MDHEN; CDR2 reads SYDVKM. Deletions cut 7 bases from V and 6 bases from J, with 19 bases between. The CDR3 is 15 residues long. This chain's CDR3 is CASTPRGGVVQPQHF. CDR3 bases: TGTGCCAGCACCCCCCGCGGAGGGGTAGTTCAGCCCCAGCATTTT.

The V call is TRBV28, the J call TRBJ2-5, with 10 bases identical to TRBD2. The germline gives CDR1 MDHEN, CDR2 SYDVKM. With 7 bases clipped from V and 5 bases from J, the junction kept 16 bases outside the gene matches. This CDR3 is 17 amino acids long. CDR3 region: CASTVLGGGLAEETQYF. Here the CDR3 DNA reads TGTGCCAGCACCGTTCTCGGGGGTGGACTAGCGGAGGAGACCCAGTACTTC.

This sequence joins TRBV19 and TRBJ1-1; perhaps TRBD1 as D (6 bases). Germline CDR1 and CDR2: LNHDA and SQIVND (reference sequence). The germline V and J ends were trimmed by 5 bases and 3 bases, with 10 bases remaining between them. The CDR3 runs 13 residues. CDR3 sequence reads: CASSPRGDTEAFF. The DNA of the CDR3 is TGTGCCAGTAGTCCCAGGGGAGACACTGAAGCTTTCTTT.

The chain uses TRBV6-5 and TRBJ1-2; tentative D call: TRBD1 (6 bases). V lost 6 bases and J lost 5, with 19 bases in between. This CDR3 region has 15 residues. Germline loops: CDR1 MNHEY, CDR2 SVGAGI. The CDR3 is CASRLVTGSSYGYTF. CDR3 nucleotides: TGTGCCAGCAGGCTGGTTACAGGGAGTAGTTATGGCTACACCTTC.

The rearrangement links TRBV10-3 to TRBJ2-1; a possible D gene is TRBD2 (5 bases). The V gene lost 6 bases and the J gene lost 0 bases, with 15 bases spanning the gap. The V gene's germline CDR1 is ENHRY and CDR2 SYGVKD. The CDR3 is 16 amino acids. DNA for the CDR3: TGTGCCATCAGCCCTACTAGTTCCCTCTCCTACAATGAGCAGTTCTTC. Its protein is CAISPTSSLSYNEQFF.

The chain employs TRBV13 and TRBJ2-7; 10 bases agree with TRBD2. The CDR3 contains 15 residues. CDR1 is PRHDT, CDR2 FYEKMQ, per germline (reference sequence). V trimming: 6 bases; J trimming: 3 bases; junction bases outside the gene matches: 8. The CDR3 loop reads CASSSGLADNYEQYF. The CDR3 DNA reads TGTGCCAGCAGTTCCGGACTAGCGGACAACTACGAGCAGTACTTC.

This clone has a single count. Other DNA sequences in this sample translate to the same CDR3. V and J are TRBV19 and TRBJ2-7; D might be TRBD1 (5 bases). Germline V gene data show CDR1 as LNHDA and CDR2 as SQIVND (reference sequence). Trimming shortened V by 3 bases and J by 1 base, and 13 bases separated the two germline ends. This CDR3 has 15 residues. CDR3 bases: TGTGCCAGTAGTATTGGCCAGGGTAGTTCCTACGAGCAGTACTTC. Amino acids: CASSIGQGSSYEQYF. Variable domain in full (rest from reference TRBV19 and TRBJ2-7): DGGITQSPKYLFRKEGQNVTLSCEQNLNHDAMYWYRQDPGQGLRLIYYSQIVNDFQKGDIAEGYSVSREKKESFPLTVTSAQKNPTAFYLCASSIGQGSSYEQYFGPGTRLTVT.

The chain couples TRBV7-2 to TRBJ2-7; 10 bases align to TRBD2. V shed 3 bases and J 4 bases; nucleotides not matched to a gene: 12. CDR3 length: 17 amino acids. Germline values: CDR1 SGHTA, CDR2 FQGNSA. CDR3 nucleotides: TGTGCCAGCAGCTTCTTTGGAGCGGGAGGGCCGACTTACGAGCAGTACTTC. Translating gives CASSFFGAGGPTYEQYF. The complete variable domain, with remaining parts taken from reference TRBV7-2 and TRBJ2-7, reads GAGVSQSPSNKVTEKGKDVELRCDPISGHTALYWYRQSLGQGLEFLIYFQGNSAPDKSGLPSDRFSAERTGGSVSTLTIQRTQQEDSAVYLCASSFFGAGGPTYEQYFGPGTRLTVT.

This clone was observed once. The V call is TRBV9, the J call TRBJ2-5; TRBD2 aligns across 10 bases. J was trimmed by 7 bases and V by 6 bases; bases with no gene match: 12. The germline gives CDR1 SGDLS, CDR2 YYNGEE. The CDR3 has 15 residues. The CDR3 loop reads CASNPTAGGFGTQYF. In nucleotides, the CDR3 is TGTGCCAGCAACCCGACAGCGGGAGGGTTTGGGACCCAGTACTTC.

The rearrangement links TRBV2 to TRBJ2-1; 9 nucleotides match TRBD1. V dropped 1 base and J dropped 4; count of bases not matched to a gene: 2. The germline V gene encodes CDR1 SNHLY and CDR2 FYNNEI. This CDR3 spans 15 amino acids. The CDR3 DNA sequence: TGTGCCAGCAGTGAAGAGGGACAGGGATACAATGAGCAGTTCTTC. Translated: CASSEEGQGYNEQFF.

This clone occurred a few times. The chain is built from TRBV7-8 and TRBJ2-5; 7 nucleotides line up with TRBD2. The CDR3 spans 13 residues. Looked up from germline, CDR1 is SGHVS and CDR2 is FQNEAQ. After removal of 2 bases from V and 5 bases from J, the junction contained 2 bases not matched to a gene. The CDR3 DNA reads TGTGCCAGCAGCTTATGGGGAGGGGAGACCCAGTACTTC. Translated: CASSLWGGETQYF.

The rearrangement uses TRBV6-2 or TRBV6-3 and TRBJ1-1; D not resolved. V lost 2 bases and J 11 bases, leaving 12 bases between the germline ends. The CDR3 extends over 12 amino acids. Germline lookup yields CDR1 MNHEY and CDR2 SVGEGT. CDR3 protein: CASSYVAERAFF. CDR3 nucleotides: TGTGCCAGCAGTTACGTAGCTGAGAGGGCTTTCTTT.

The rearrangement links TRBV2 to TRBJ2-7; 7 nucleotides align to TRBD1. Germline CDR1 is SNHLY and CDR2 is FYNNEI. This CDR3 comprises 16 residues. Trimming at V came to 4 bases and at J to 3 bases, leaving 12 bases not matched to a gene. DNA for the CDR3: TGTGCCAGCAGTGCCCTCCCGACAGGGCTTAGCTACGAGCAGTACTTC. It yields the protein CASSALPTGLSYEQYF.

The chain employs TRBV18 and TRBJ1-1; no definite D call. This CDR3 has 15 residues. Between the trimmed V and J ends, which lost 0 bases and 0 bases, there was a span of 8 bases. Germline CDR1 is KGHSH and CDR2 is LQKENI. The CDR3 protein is CASSPPRAMNTEAFF. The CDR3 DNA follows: TGTGCCAGCTCACCACCGAGGGCAATGAACACTGAAGCTTTCTTT.

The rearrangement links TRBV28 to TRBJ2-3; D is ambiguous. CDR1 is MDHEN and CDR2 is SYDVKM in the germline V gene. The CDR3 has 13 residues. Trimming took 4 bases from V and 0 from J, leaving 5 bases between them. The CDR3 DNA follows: TGTGCCAGCAGTTCAGCGAGCACAGATACGCAGTATTTT. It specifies CASSSASTDTQYF.

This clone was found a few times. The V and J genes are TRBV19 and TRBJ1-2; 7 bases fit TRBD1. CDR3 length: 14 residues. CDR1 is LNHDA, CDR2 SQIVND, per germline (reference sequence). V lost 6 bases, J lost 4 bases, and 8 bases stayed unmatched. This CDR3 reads CASRGGQNLYGYTF. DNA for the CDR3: TGTGCCAGTAGAGGGGGACAGAACCTCTATGGCTACACCTTC.

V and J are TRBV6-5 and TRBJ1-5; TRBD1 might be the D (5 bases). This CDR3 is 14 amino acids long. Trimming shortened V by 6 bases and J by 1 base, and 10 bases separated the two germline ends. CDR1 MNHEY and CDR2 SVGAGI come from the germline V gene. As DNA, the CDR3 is TGTGCCAGCAGATCGACAGTAAGCAATCAGCCCCAGCATTTT. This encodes CASRSTVSNQPQHF.